A single T cell receptor beta chain is shown here with its context. The entry originates in a study of blood T cell repertoires in COVID-19. Study in general: The United States, Italy and Spain provided the acute and convalescent COVID-19 samples.

This CDR3 contains 16 residues. Germline V gives CDR1 LNHDA, CDR2 SQIVND (reference sequence). With V trimmed by 7 bases and J by 3 bases, 13 bases remained unmatched. In the study's own analysis: The assay estimated nucleated cells by amplifying reference gene primers. Here immunoSEQ multiplex PCR was the method, and the copy in TCRdb shows in-frame clones only, minus some. From that table come the V and J calls and clone size; the DNA was used to work out D and trimming. The sample has about 210,000 clones; under 90% are singletons. This chain links TRBV19 with TRBJ1-2; 8 nucleotides agree with TRBD1. The TCR sequence derives from a woman aged 80 or over with COVID-19, enrolled during active disease. Sequenced input: peripheral blood. The CDR3 DNA sequence: TGTGCCAGTAATCCAGTGACAGGGGCGAACCACTATGGCTACACCTTC. Translated, it gives CASNPVTGANHYGYTF.